The sequence of this TCR beta chain was determined in a study of sequential checkpoint blockade in melanoma. Looking at the study overall: Patients were randomized 1:1 to nivolumab-then-ipilimumab or ipilimumab-then-nivolumab first-line. Each arm's sequence ended with maintenance nivolumab.

There are a few counts of this clone. Treatment given: randomized to nivolumab then ipilimumab (arm A) or the reverse (arm B). None of the patients previously received DNA-damaging chemotherapy. Live CD3+CD8+ CD19− CD56− cells were sorted from PBMCs. Measured with immunoSEQ multiplex PCR; TCRdb has only the in-frame clones, and not every one. Of about 20,000 clones listed, 56% are singletons. In germline, CDR1 is MRHNA, CDR2 SNTAGT. The CDR3 is 14 residues long. V was trimmed by 6 bases and J by 5 bases, leaving 17 bases between them. This clonotype originated in a human donor with melanoma. This sample comprised CD8+ T cells sorted from blood (inferred from file names), obtained from a patient given nivolumab and ipilimumab in sequence. The rearrangement joins TRBV6-4 to TRBJ2-7, with D possibly TRBD1 on 7 matching bases. The DNA of the CDR3 is TGTGCCAGCAGCTTCACAGGGGTAGCGGACGAGCAGTACTTC. This sequence encodes CASSFTGVADEQYF.